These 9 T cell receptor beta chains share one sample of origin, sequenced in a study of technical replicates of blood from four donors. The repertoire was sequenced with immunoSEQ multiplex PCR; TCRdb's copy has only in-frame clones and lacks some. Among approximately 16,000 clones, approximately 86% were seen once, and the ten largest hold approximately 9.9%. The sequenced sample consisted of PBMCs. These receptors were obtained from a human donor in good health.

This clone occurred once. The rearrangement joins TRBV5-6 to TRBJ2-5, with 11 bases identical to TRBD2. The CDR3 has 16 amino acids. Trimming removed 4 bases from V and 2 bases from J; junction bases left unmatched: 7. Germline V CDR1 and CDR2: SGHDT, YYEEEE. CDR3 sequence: CASSGPIAGGQETQYF. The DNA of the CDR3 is TGTGCCAGCAGCGGACCAATAGCGGGAGGGCAAGAGACCCAGTACTTC. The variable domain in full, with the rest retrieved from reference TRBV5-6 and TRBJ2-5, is DAGVTQSPTHLIKTRGQQVTLRCSPKSGHDTVSWYQQALGQGPQFIFQYYEEEERQRGNFPDRFSGHQFPNYSSELNVNALLLGDSALYLCASSGPIAGGQETQYFGPGTRLLVL.

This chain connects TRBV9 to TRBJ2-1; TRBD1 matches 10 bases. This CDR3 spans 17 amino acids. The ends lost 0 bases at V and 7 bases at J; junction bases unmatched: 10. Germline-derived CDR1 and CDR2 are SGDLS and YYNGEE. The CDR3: CASSVALETGGSNEQFF. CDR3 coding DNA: TGTGCCAGCAGCGTAGCTTTGGAGACAGGGGGCTCAAATGAGCAGTTCTTC.

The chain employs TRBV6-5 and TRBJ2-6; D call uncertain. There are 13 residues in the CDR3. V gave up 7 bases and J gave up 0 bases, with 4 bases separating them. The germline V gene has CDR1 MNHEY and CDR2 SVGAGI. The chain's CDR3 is CASTFSGANVLTF. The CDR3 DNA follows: TGTGCCAGCACTTTCTCTGGGGCCAACGTCCTGACTTTC.

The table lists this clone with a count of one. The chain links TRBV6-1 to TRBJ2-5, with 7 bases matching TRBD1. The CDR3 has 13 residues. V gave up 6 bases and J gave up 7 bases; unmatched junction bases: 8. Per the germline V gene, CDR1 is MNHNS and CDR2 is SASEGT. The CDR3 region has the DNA TGTGCCAGCAGACCCTCAGGGGGAGTGACCCAGTACTTC. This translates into CASRPSGGVTQYF.

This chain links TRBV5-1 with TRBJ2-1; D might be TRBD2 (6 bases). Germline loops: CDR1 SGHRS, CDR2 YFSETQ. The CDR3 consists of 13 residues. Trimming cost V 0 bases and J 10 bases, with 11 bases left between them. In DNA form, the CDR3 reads TGCGCCAGCAGCTTGGCCCGGCGGGGCGAGCAGTTCTTC. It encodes CASSLARRGEQFF.

This CDR3 reads CASVGGSSYNEQFF. The CDR3 DNA follows: TGTGCCAGCGTCGGCGGGAGCTCCTACAATGAGCAGTTCTTC. The V and J genes are TRBV11-3 and TRBJ2-1; 7 bases line up with TRBD2. The CDR3 spans 14 residues. V shed 8 bases and J 0 bases; nucleotides not matched to a gene: 4. In germline, CDR1 is SGHNT, CDR2 YENEEA.

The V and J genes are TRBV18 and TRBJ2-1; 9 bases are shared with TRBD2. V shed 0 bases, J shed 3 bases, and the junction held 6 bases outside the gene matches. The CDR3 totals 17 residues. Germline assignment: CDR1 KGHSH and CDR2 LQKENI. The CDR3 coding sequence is TGTGCCAGCTCACCACCGGCGGCGGGAGGGCTCTACAATGAGCAGTTCTTC. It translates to CASSPPAAGGLYNEQFF.

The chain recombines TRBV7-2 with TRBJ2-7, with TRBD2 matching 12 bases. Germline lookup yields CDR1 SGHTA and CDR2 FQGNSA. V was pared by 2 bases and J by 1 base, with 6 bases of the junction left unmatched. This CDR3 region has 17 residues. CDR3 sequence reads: CASSLTTSGSMSYEQYF. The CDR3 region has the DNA TGTGCCAGCAGCTTAACGACTAGCGGGAGTATGTCCTACGAGCAGTACTTC.

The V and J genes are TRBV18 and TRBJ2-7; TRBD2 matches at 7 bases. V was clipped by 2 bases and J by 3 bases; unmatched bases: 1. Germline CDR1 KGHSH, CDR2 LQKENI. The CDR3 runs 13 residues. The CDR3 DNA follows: TGTGCCAGCTCACCAGCTAGCGGCTACGAGCAGTACTTC. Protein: CASSPASGYEQYF.